This T cell receptor beta chain derives from a study of identical twins. A universal primer binding site was introduced by template switching. The final cDNA contained unique molecular identifiers. TCRdb fed the 5' RACE reads into MiXCR, producing one record per CDR3 protein. The table shows hundreds of thousands of distinct CDR3 sequences, with around 6.1% occurring only once. Germline values: CDR1 SGHRS, CDR2 YFSETQ. The CDR3 length is 18 residues. Unmatched junction bases numbered 8, after V lost 5 bases and J lost 0 bases. This receptor was taken from a man between 18 and 35 years old in good health. This sequence joins TRBV5-1 and TRBJ2-6; 10 bases are a match to TRBD1. The sample consisted of naive T cells sorted from blood. In DNA, the CDR3 is TGCGCCAGCAGTGATGACAGGGGGCCCTTCTCTGGGGCCAACGTCCTGACTTTC. Protein sequence: CASSDDRGPFSGANVLTF.